This T cell receptor (beta chain) was recorded in a study of control samples from healthy donors and cancer patients. V was trimmed by 1 base and J by 7 bases, leaving 10 bases between them. This CDR3 has 13 amino acids. Libraries were prepared by immunoSEQ multiplex PCR; TCRdb keeps only in-frame clonotypes and omits some of them. Counted here are roughly 88,000 clones, about nine tenths occurring once; the ten biggest clones make up 15% to 20%. The rearrangement joins TRBV12-3 or TRBV12-4 to TRBJ1-2; no clear D. The specimen sequenced was blood. This clonotype originated in a man aged 50-59 years in good health. The CDR3 loop reads CASSLEGSGGYTF. The CDR3 DNA reads as TGTGCCAGCAGTTTAGAGGGTTCCGGTGGCTACACCTTC.